This T cell receptor (beta chain) was sequenced during a study of blood T cell repertoires in COVID-19. Study at large: Spain, Italy and the United States supplied samples that represented acute and convalescent COVID-19. In each case, the material was cDNA or gDNA derived from T cells, B-cell-depleted T cells, or PBMCs.

With 5 bases removed from V and 8 bases from J, the gap between germline ends came to 12 bases. This CDR3 region has 13 residues. Germline assignment: CDR1 MNHEY and CDR2 SVGAGI. Per the original methods: Estimation of nucleated cell counts relied on the amplification of reference gene primers. Sequencing used immunoSEQ multiplex PCR; TCRdb keeps in-frame clones, though not all of them. For V, J and clone size, that table is used; D and trimming come from the DNA. The sample records almost 55,000 clones, under 90% being singletons. V usage is TRBV6-5 and J usage is TRBJ1-4; D may be TRBD1 (6 bases). This TCR came from a human donor in a cohort sampled during active COVID-19. The sample taken for sequencing was peripheral blood. The CDR3 spells CASSLGGREKLFF. The DNA for the CDR3 is TGTGCCAGCAGTCTAGGGGGTCGAGAAAAACTGTTTTTT.